Listed below are T cell receptor beta chains from one sample, sequenced in a study of blood T cells in healthy people across ages. TCRdb re-analysed the 5' RACE reads in MiXCR, keeping a single row per CDR3 protein. This sample has roughly 700,000 distinct CDR3 sequences, with 20% to 30% found just once. This same sample was also taken into another study, of T cells of mothers and their children.

The material sequenced was blood. The receptors stem from a boy aged 5-17 years in good health. Each CDR3 is given with its conserved first and last residue. A D gene is named only where the DNA matches it firmly. The listing skips clone size in some rows; elsewhere it reads once, few, many or a size class.

clone size,D gene,V gene,J gene,CDR3 DNA,CDR3 protein
few,.,TRBV20-1,TRBJ2-7,TGCAGTGCTAGAGATCTCTCCGGGGTCTCCTACGAGCAGTACTTC,CSARDLSGVSYEQYF
.,TRBD1,TRBV12-3/TRBV12-4,TRBJ1-2,TGTGCCAGCAGCGACAGGGGTAACTATGGCTACACCTTC,CASSDRGNYGYTF
many,TRBD2,TRBV28,TRBJ2-2,TGTGCCAGCAGCCGGGGGACTAGCGGGAGGGCCAATGGCGGGGAGCTGTTTTTT,CASSRGTSGRANGGELFF
.,.,TRBV6-1,TRBJ2-3,TGTGCCAGCAGTGAAGTAGGGGAACTCACAGATACGCAGTATTTT,CASSEVGELTDTQYF
.,TRBD1,TRBV20-1,TRBJ2-5,TGCAGTGCTAAGGAGGACAGGGCGGGCGAGACCCAGTACTTC,CSAKEDRAGETQYF
few,.,TRBV12-3/TRBV12-4,TRBJ1-1,TGTGCCAGCACCCTAGGGGCCAGTTTGAACACTGAAGCTTTCTTT,CASTLGASLNTEAFF
few,TRBD1,TRBV12-5,TRBJ2-2,TGTGCTAGTGGTTTGGGGTGGGACAGTTCTCTGACCGGGGAGCTGTTTTTT,CASGLGWDSSLTGELFF
.,TRBD1,TRBV5-1,TRBJ1-4,TGCGCCAGCAGCTTGGTAGGGGGCTCAACTAATGAAAAACTGTTTTTT,CASSLVGGSTNEKLFF
.,.,TRBV12-3/TRBV12-4,TRBJ2-5,TGTGCCAGCAGCTCCCCCGTGGGGGCCTCTTTGGAGACCCAGTACTTC,CASSSPVGASLETQYF
once,TRBD2,TRBV6-2/TRBV6-3,TRBJ2-5,TGTGCCAGCCTGCGACCGGCGGGGGGCCAAGAGACCCAGTACTTC,CASLRPAGGQETQYF
few,TRBD1,TRBV24-1,TRBJ2-5,TGTGCCACCAGTGACCCCGACAGGGGGCTAGGGCAAGAGACCCAGTACTTC,CATSDPDRGLGQETQYF
few,.,TRBV7-9,TRBJ2-5,TGTGCCAGCAGCCCCACAACGCTGGAGACCCAGTACTTC,CASSPTTLETQYF
few,TRBD2,TRBV12-3/TRBV12-4,TRBJ2-7,TGTGCCAGCAGTTACTTCGGGACTACCCCCTACGAGCAGTACTTC,CASSYFGTTPYEQYF
.,TRBD2,TRBV5-1,TRBJ2-1,TGCGCCAGCAACTCCCGGACTAGCGGGAGTAGGTGGAATGAGCAGTTCTTC,CASNSRTSGSRWNEQFF
.,TRBD2,TRBV20-1,TRBJ2-1,TGCAGTGCTAGAGATGCAAGCGGGAGGCCCCCCGGCAATGAGCAGTTCTTC,CSARDASGRPPGNEQFF
.,.,TRBV10-3,TRBJ2-1,TGTGCCACCCATCGGTATATTGGGGACAATGAGCAGTTCTTC,CATHRYIGDNEQFF
.,TRBD1,TRBV6-2/TRBV6-3,TRBJ1-2,TGTGCCAGCAGCCCCGAGTGGACAGGGGATGGCTACACCTTC,CASSPEWTGDGYTF
few,TRBD2,TRBV11-2,TRBJ2-5,TGTGCCAGCAGCCTCACTGGCGGGGGGGAAGAGACCCAGTACTTC,CASSLTGGGEETQYF
.,.,TRBV7-8,TRBJ2-2,TGTGCCAGCAGCGCCCGACAGGGGAGGGGGACCGGGGAGCTGTTTTTT,CASSARQGRGTGELFF
few,TRBD1,TRBV14,TRBJ1-1,TGTGCCAGCAGCGGCCGGACAGGGGGCGGTGTGAACACTGAAGCTTTCTTT,CASSGRTGGGVNTEAFF
few,.,TRBV20-1,TRBJ2-7,TGCAGTGCTATCAGTACTTACGAGCAGTACTTC,CSAISTYEQYF
once,TRBD2,TRBV11-1,TRBJ2-5,TGTGCCAGCAGCACCGGTTCGGGAGGGGAAGAGACCCAGTACTTC,CASSTGSGGEETQYF
.,TRBD1,TRBV28,TRBJ2-1,TGTGCCTGCTACACGGACAGGCTCGGACCCTCCTACAATGAGCAGTTCTTC,CACYTDRLGPSYNEQFF
.,.,TRBV20-1,TRBJ1-1,TGCAGTGCCCTCGATATGAACACTGAAGCTTTCTTT,CSALDMNTEAFF
.,TRBD2,TRBV15,TRBJ2-1,TGTGCCACCAGCAGACCAGATAGCGGGGGCCTGTACAATGAGCAGTTCTTC,CATSRPDSGGLYNEQFF
.,.,TRBV6-1,TRBJ2-1,TGTGCCAGCAGTGAGATGGACGGTAGCTCCTACAATGAGCAGTTCTTC,CASSEMDGSSYNEQFF